The clone carrying this T cell receptor (beta chain) turned up a few times. This specimen belongs to a study of T cells in localized non-small cell lung cancer. The V and J ends lost 6 bases and 1 base respectively, with 9 bases between them. Germline CDR1 reads LNHDA; CDR2 reads SQIVND (reference sequence). The CDR3 loop spans 13 amino acids. Measured with immunoSEQ multiplex PCR; TCRdb has only the in-frame clones, and not every one. The sample shows more than 25,000 clones, approximately 78% of them seen only once. Source: peripheral blood, taken before any cancer treatment. The source is a woman aged 40-69 years with stage I lung adenocarcinoma. V gene TRBV19 combines with J gene TRBJ1-1; perhaps TRBD1 as D (6 bases). Written as DNA, the CDR3 is TGTGCCAGTAGCCTGACAGGGAACACTGAAGCTTTCTTT. It specifies CASSLTGNTEAFF.